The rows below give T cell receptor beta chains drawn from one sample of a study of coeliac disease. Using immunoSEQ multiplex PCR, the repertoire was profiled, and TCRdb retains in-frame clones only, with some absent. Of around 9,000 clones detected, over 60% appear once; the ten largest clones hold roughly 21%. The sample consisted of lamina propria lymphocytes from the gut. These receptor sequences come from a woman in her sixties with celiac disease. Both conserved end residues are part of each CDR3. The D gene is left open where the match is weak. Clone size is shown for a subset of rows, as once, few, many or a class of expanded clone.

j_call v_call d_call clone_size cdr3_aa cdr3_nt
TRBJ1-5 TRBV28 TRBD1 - CASSYGTGRDQPQHF TGTGCCAGCAGCTACGGGACAGGGAGAGATCAGCCCCAGCATTTT
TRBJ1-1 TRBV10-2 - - CASSRDTEAFF TGCGCCAGCAGCAGGGACACTGAAGCTTTCTTT
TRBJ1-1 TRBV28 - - CASSLGGDTEAFF TGTGCCAGCAGTTTAGGGGGGGACACTGAAGCTTTCTTT
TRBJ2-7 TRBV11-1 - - CASSLTSLREQYF TGTGCCAGCAGCTTAACCTCGCTGCGCGAGCAGTACTTC
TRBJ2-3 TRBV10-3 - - CAISEWDSTDTQYF TGTGCCATCAGTGAATGGGACTCCACAGATACGCAGTATTTT
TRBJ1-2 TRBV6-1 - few CASRVTGRRSYGYTF TGTGCCAGCAGAGTTACAGGTCGTAGGAGTTATGGCTACACCTTC
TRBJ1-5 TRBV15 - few CATRGGGNQPQHF TGTGCCACACGGGGCGGGGGCAATCAGCCCCAGCATTTT
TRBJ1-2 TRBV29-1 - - CSVEEGQNDDGYTF TGCAGCGTTGAAGAAGGACAGAACGACGATGGCTACACCTTC
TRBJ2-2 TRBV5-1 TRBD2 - CASSLELAGGSTGELFF TGCGCCAGCAGCTTGGAACTAGCGGGAGGCTCCACCGGGGAGCTGTTTTTT
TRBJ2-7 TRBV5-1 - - CASSFSGDREQYF TGCGCCAGCAGCTTCTCAGGGGACCGGGAGCAGTACTTC
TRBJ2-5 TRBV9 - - CASSVDMEQETQYF TGTGCCAGCAGCGTAGATATGGAGCAAGAGACCCAGTACTTC
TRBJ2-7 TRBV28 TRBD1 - CATRTGGFYEQYF TGTGCCACCCGGACAGGGGGCTTCTACGAGCAGTACTTC
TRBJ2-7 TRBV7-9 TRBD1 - CASSLGRDREQYF TGTGCCAGCAGCTTAGGCCGGGACAGGGAACAGTACTTC
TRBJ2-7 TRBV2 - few CASSEQERGEQYF TGTGCCAGCAGTGAGCAGGAAAGAGGGGAGCAGTACTTC
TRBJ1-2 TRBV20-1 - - CSAARGYTF TGCAGTGCAGCCCGAGGCTACACCTTC
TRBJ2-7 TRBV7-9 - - CASTKAGAGLEQYF TGTGCCAGCACGAAGGCGGGTGCGGGTCTGGAGCAGTACTTC
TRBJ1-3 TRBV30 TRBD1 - CAWKTKAGQGTGNTIYF TGTGCCTGGAAAACCAAAGCGGGACAGGGGACCGGAAACACCATATATTTT
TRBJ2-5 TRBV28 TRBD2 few CASSLWTSVQETQYF TGTGCCAGCAGTTTATGGACTAGCGTCCAAGAGACCCAGTACTTC
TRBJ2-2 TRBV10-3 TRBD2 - CAISRTGGNTGELFF TGTGCCATCAGTCGGACGGGGGGGAACACCGGGGAGCTGTTTTTT
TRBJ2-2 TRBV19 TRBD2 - CASRGLAGGRNTGELFF TGTGCCAGTAGGGGACTAGCGGGAGGGAGGAACACCGGGGAGCTGTTTTTT
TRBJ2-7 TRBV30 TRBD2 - CAWSQAGATYEQYF TGTGCCTGGAGTCAAGCGGGGGCGACCTACGAGCAGTACTTC
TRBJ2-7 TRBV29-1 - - CSGAGASLEQYF TGCAGCGGCGCAGGGGCGTCCCTCGAGCAGTACTTC
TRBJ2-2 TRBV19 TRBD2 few CASTDPSGPGELFF TGTGCCAGTACCGACCCTAGCGGGCCCGGGGAGCTGTTTTTT
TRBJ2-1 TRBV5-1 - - CASSFYAAKESEQFF TGCGCCAGCAGCTTCTATGCCGCTAAGGAGAGTGAGCAGTTCTTC
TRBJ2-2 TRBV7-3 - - CASSLRPGELFF TGTGCCAGCAGCTTAAGGCCCGGGGAGCTGTTTTTT
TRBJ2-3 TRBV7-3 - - CASSRLGGARTDTQYF TGTGCCAGCAGCCGCTTGGGCGGGGCACGCACAGATACGCAGTATTTT
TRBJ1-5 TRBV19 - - CASSLSDRSYSNQPQHF TGTGCCAGTAGCCTTTCCGACAGGTCCTATAGCAATCAGCCCCAGCATTTT
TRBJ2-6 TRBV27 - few CASTSLSGANVLTF TGTGCCAGCACTTCCCTCTCTGGGGCCAACGTCCTGACTTTC
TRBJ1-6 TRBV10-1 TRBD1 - CASSLRDSEEGHSPLHF TGCGCCAGTTCTTTACGGGACAGCGAAGAGGGGCATTCACCCCTCCACTTT
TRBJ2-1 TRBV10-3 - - CAIGGAITYNEQFF TGTGCCATCGGAGGGGCCATAACCTACAATGAGCAGTTCTTC
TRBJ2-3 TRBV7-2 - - CASSSTFTDTQYF TGTGCCAGCAGCTCGACTTTCACAGATACGCAGTATTTT
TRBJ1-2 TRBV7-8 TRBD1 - CASSSWETGGLGYTF TGTGCCAGCAGCTCCTGGGAGACAGGGGGCTTGGGCTACACCTTC
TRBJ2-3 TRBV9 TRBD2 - CASSVGGGGPTDTQYF TGTGCCAGCAGCGTAGGAGGCGGGGGACCCACAGATACGCAGTATTTT
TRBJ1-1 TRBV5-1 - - CASSWTTNTEAFF TGCGCCAGCAGCTGGACAACTAACACTGAAGCTTTCTTT
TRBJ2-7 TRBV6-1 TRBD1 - CASREDRVHEQYF TGTGCCAGCAGAGAGGACAGGGTCCACGAGCAGTACTTC
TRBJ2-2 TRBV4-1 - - CASSQVRVTGELFF TGCGCCAGCAGCCAGGTGCGGGTCACCGGGGAGCTGTTTTTT
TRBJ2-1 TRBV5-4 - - CASSLGPQDEQFF TGTGCCAGCAGCTTGGGGCCCCAGGATGAGCAGTTCTTC
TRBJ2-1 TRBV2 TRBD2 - CASSVSGSSYNEQFF TGTGCCAGCAGTGTTAGCGGGAGCTCCTACAATGAGCAGTTCTTC
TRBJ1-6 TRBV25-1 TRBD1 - CASSGDRFSPLHF TGTGCCAGCAGTGGGGACAGGTTTTCACCCCTCCACTTT
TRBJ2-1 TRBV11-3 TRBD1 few CASSLGTGDNEQFF TGTGCCAGCAGCCTCGGGACAGGGGACAATGAGCAGTTCTTC
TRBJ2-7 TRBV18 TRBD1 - CASSPYRGSYEQYF TGTGCCAGCTCACCCTACAGGGGGTCCTACGAGCAGTACTTC
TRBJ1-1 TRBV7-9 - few CASSARDTRSEAFF TGCGCCAGCAGCGCCCGGGACACCAGGAGTGAAGCTTTCTTT
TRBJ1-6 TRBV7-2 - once CASSPGTARNPLHF TGTGCCAGCAGCCCAGGGACTGCGAGGAATCCCCTCCACTTT
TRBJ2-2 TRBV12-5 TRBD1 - CASGLNFGQGWNGELFF TGTGCTAGTGGTTTAAATTTCGGACAGGGGTGGAACGGGGAGCTGTTTTTT
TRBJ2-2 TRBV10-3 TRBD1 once CASRTGDESGELFF TGTGCCTCACGGACAGGGGATGAATCCGGGGAGCTGTTTTTT
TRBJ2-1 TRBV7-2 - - CASTLDAWQFYEQFF TGTGCCAGCACCTTAGACGCCTGGCAATTTTATGAGCAGTTCTTC
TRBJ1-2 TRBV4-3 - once CASSQETLSGYTF TGCGCCAGCAGCCAAGAGACACTTAGTGGCTACACCTTC
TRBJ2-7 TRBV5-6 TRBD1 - CASSFGRGTEQYF TGTGCCAGCAGCTTCGGCAGGGGGACCGAGCAGTACTTC